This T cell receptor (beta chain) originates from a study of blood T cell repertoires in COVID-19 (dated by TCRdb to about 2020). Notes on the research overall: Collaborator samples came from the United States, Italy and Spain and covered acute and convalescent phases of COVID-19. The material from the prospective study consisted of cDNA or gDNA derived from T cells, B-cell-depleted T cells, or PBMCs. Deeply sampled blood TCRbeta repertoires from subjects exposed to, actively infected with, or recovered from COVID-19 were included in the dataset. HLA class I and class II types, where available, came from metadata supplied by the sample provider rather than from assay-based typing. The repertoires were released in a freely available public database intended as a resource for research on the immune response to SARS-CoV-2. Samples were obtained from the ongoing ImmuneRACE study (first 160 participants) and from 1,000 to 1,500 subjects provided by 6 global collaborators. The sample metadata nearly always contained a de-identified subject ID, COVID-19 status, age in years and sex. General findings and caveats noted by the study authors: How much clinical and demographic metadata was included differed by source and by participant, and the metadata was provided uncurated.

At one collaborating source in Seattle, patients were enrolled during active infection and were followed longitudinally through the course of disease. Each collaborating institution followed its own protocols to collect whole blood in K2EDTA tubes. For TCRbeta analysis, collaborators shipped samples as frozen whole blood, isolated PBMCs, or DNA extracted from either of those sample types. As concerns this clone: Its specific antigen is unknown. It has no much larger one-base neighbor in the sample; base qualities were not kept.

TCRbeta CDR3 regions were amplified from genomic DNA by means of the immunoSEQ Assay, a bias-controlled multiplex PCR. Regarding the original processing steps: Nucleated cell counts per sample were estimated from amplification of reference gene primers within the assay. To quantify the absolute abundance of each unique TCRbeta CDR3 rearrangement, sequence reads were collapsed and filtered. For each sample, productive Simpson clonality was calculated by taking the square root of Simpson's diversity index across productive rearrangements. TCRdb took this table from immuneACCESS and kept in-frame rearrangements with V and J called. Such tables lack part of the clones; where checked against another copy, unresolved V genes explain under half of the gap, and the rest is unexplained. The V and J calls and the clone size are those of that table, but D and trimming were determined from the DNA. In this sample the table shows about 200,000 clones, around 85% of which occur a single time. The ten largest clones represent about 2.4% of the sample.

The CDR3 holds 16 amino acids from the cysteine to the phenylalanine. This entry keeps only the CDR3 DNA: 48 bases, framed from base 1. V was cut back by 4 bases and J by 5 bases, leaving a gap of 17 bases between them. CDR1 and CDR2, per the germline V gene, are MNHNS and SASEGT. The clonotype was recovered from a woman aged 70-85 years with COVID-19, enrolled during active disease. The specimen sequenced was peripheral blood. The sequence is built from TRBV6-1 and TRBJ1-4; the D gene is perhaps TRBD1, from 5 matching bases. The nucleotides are TGTGCCAGCAGTGGGCCCGTTCCCCGGGGGAATGAAAAACTGTTTTTT. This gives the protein CASSGPVPRGNEKLFF.